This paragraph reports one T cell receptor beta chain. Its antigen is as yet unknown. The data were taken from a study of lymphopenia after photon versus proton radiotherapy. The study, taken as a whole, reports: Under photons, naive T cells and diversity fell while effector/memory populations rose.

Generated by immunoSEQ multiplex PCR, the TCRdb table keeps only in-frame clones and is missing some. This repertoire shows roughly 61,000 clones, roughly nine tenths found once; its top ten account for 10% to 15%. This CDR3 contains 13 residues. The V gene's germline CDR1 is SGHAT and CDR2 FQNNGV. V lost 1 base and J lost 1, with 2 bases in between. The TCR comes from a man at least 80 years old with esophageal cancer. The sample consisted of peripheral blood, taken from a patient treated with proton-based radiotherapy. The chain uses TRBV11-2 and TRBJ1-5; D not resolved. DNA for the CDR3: TGTGCCAGCAGCTTAGCCAGCAATCAGCCCCAGCATTTT. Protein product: CASSLASNQPQHF.